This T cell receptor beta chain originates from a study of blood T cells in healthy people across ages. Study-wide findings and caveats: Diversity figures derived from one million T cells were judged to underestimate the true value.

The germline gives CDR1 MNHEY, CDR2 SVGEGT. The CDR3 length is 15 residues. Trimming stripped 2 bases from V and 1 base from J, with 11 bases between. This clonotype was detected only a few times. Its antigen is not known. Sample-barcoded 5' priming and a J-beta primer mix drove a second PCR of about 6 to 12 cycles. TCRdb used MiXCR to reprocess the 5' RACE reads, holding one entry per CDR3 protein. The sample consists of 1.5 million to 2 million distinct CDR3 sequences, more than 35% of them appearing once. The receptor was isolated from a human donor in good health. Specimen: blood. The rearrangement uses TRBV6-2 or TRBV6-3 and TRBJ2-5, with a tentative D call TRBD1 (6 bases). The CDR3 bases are TGTGCCAGCAGTTACGGGGGCGCAGGCCAAGAGACCCAGTACTTC. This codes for CASSYGGAGQETQYF.